These 9 T cell receptor beta chains were all obtained from the same sample, sequenced in a study of early T cells in non-severe SARS-CoV-2 infection. MiXCR, applied by TCRdb to the 5' RACE reads, yields one record per CDR3 protein. The sample includes 60,000 to 75,000 distinct CDR3 sequences, about 10% of them seen just once. The material was whole blood, obtained at baseline. These TCRs come from an adult who was a healthcare worker with PCR-confirmed SARS-CoV-2 infection or an uninfected control (not recorded which).

The chain couples TRBV29-1 to TRBJ2-3; TRBD2 matches at 8 bases. The CDR3 covers 15 residues. Unmatched junction bases numbered 7, after V lost 4 bases and J lost 1 base. The germline gives CDR1 SQVTM, CDR2 ANQGSEA. The CDR3 DNA follows: TGCAGCGTTGCGGGAGGGGGAGAAGGCACAGATACGCAGTATTTT. Encoded protein: CSVAGGGEGTDTQYF.

The J gene is TRBJ2-2, the V gene TRBV27; the match to TRBD1 covers 9 bases. Germline loops: CDR1 MNHEY, CDR2 SMNVEV (reference sequence). This CDR3 comprises 15 residues. V shed 4 bases and J 1 base; nucleotides not matched to a gene: 1. CDR3 sequence (DNA): TGTGCCAGCAGTTGGGGACAGGGGAACACCGGGGAGCTGTTTTTT. Amino acids: CASSWGQGNTGELFF.

This chain uses TRBV7-8 with TRBJ2-3, with 12 bases fitting TRBD2. CDR3 length equals 16 residues. Unmatched junction bases numbered 10, after V lost 5 bases and J lost 7 bases. Germline V gene lookup returns CDR1 SGHVS and CDR2 FQNEAQ. CDR3 nucleotide sequence: TGTGCCAGCAGCCCCCTAGCGGGAGGGGGCGTGAATACGCAGTATTTT. This translates into CASSPLAGGGVNTQYF.

In its sample, this clonotype was seen many times. The rearrangement links TRBV7-9 to TRBJ2-7, with D perhaps matching TRBD1 or TRBD2 (6 bases each). V lost 1 base, J lost 6 bases, and 10 bases lay in between. This CDR3 contains 13 residues. Germline V lookup: CDR1 SEHNR, CDR2 FQNEAQ (reference sequence). Here the CDR3 DNA reads TGTGCCAGCAGCTTAGAGGGGGGATCCGAGCAGTACTTC. It translates to CASSLEGGSEQYF.

This clonotype has at least ten counts. This sequence joins TRBV12-3 or TRBV12-4 and TRBJ1-3, with 12 bases matching TRBD1. The CDR3 runs to 22 residues. With V trimmed by 5 bases and J by 2 bases, 22 bases remained unmatched. CDR3 loop: CASSPIPQTGTGGLNAGNTIYF. The CDR3, as DNA: TGTGCCAGCAGTCCAATTCCGCAGACCGGGACAGGGGGCCTTAACGCTGGAAACACCATATATTTT.

This clonotype showed up just a few times. The CDR3 region is CSARPPDRGEQYF. The DNA for the CDR3 is TGCAGTGCTCGACCACCGGACAGGGGCGAGCAGTACTTC. The chain uses TRBV20-1 and TRBJ2-7, with 9 bases identical to TRBD1. CDR1 DFQATT and CDR2 SNEGSKA come from the germline V gene (reference sequence). CDR3 size: 13 residues. J lost 6 bases, V lost 5 bases, and 8 bases had no gene match.

The genes are TRBV2 and TRBJ1-5; D call uncertain. Germline V gives CDR1 SNHLY, CDR2 FYNNEI. The length of the CDR3 is 13 residues. Trimming shortened V by 3 bases and J by 4 bases, and 7 bases separated the two germline ends. The CDR3 protein is CASSDGQNQPQHF. The DNA of the CDR3 is TGTGCCAGCAGTGATGGGCAGAATCAGCCCCAGCATTTT.

V and J are TRBV28 and TRBJ2-3; D ambiguous. V was trimmed by 5 bases and J by 5 bases, leaving 11 bases between them. This CDR3 is 13 amino acids long. CDR1 MDHEN and CDR2 SYDVKM come from the germline V gene. CDR3 DNA: TGTGCCAGCAGTCCGCCCGTGGTAGATACGCAGTATTTT. This translates into CASSPPVVDTQYF.

V is TRBV7-6 and J is TRBJ2-2, with 8 positions matching TRBD1. This CDR3 has 18 amino acids. Looked up from germline, CDR1 is SGHVS and CDR2 is FNYEAQ. The V gene end was trimmed by 2 bases and the J gene end by 1 base; junction bases not matched to a gene: 9. The CDR3 DNA reads as TGTGCCAGCAGCTTACTGGGCAGGGGGCCGATGAACACCGGGGAGCTGTTTTTT. Protein sequence: CASSLLGRGPMNTGELFF.